This T cell receptor beta chain was identified during a study of T cell repertoires in cytomegalovirus infection (dated by TCRdb to the late 2010s). Regarding the research as a whole: Donor HLA type was relevant to the analysis, because carriage of CMV infection together with the matching HLA type was indicated by public TCR beta signatures. Overall study outcomes, separate from this receptor: Cumulative frequency of public TCR beta family members discriminated carriers of CMV infection plus the relevant HLA type in this cohort and an independent 352-donor cohort. The ex vivo response was dominated by HLA-C-restricted CMV-specific TCR beta clonotypes, which also provided the single most frequent clonotype in two of eight donors.

This clonotype has only a few counts. There is no known antigen for this receptor. The sample holds no much larger clone one base away, and base qualities are not on file. Sequences SEHNR (CDR1) and FQNEAQ (CDR2) are obtained from the germline V gene (reference sequence). The CDR3 runs 16 residues from the cysteine to the phenylalanine. Only CDR3 DNA is held: 48 bases, read in frame from base 1. V loses 1 base, J loses 1 base, and the germline ends lie 13 bases apart. The run used an Illumina HiSeq 1500. TCRdb ran its own pipeline on the public reads, namely fastp trimming at Q25 and MiXCR clone calling, and kept in-frame beta chains. Here each entry gathers all rows of one CDR3 protein and keeps the most common genes and DNA. The sample table lists fewer than 200,000 distinct CDR3 sequences, roughly 14% of them with a count of one. 27% of the sample is in the top ten clones.

This clonotype was sampled from a human donor in good health (CMV status not recorded). Some clones in this sample may be carry-over from other donors' samples. Sequenced: PBMCs. The rearranged segments are TRBV7-9 and TRBJ1-1, and the D gene may be TRBD1, 5 bases matching. The CDR3 region reads CASSLGQGVTNTEAFF. The DNA reads as follows: TGTGCCAGCAGCTTAGGTCAAGGGGTGACGAACACTGAAGCTTTCTTT.